This is a list of T cell receptor beta chains from one sample in a study of STAT3 mutations in large granular lymphocyte leukemia. This table comes from immunoSEQ multiplex PCR, and its TCRdb copy is limited to in-frame clones, with some not included. The sample contains more than 9,000 clones, around 52% of which appear only once. Material for sequencing was peripheral blood mononuclear cells. The source is a boy younger than 18 with T-cell large granular lymphocyte leukemia. Some clones in this sample may be carry-over from other donors' samples. Each CDR3 is given with its conserved first and last residue. Each record gives: V gene, J gene, clone size, CDR3 protein. The size entry is marked missing in some rows and otherwise reads once, few, many or a size class.

TRBV30	TRBJ1-1	few	CAWTRVSGFAEAFF
TRBV4-1	TRBJ1-5	NA	CASSQGLGNQPQHF
TRBV18	TRBJ2-1	NA	CASQLAAYNEQFF
TRBV19	TRBJ1-2	NA	CASSIRDRDGYTF
TRBV30	TRBJ2-1	few	CAWSLDSNNEQFF
TRBV7-2	TRBJ2-7	few	CASSTSSYEQYF
TRBV5-1	TRBJ2-5	NA	CASSVISGNRGETQYF
TRBV29-1	TRBJ2-5	medium-sized	CSVERTSGETQYF
TRBV7-2	TRBJ2-7	NA	CASSLVGQGTDEQYF
TRBV30	TRBJ1-5	few	CAWSVQGGQPQHF
TRBV13	TRBJ1-5	NA	CASSSRRGGASIIDQPQHF
TRBV9	TRBJ2-4	few	CASSVGGGQSNIQYF
TRBV5-4	TRBJ2-3	NA	CASSSPWAGDGTQYF
TRBV25-1	TRBJ2-5	NA	CASSGRETQYF
TRBV30	TRBJ2-7	NA	CAWSVGQEVSEQYF
TRBV7-9	TRBJ1-1	few	CASSFDTEAFF
TRBV7-9	TRBJ2-3	NA	CASRRVAAVGTDTQYF
TRBV7-3	TRBJ2-3	few	CASSLLGLAGDTQYF